One and the same sample provided the 10 T cell receptor beta chains below, sequenced in a study of blood T cells in healthy people across ages. Then a second PCR, running about 7 to 11 cycles, was carried out with a sample-barcoded 5' primer and a J-beta primer mix. TCRdb analysed the 5' RACE reads with MiXCR anew, one entry per CDR3 protein. The table includes approximately 1.5 million distinct CDR3 sequences, 35% to 45% detected once. The sample taken for sequencing was blood. The receptor set was obtained from a young woman in good health.

The chain has TRBV6-4 and TRBJ2-3; weak D call: TRBD2 (6 bases). This CDR3 spans 15 amino acids. Germline CDR1 reads MRHNA; CDR2 reads SNTAGT. Trimming took off 6 bases at V and 4 bases at J, with 17 bases between the two ends. Here the CDR3 DNA reads TGTGCCAGCAGCGATTCCGAGTGGGGGGCAGATACGCAGTATTTT. This translates into CASSDSEWGADTQYF.

J is TRBJ1-6 and V is TRBV6-5; D remains ambiguous. The CDR3 spans 14 residues. The V end lost 2 bases, the J end lost 9 bases, and 11 bases lay between the germline ends. Germline-derived CDR1 and CDR2 are MNHEY and SVGAGI. This CDR3 is CASSYHNAGSPLHF. The DNA of the CDR3 is TGTGCCAGCAGTTACCACAATGCAGGTTCACCCCTCCACTTT.

This clonotype was seen only a few times. CDR3 protein: CSAREDIYTEAFF. The DNA of the CDR3 is TGCAGTGCTAGAGAGGACATATACACTGAAGCTTTCTTT. The rearrangement uses TRBV20-1 and TRBJ1-1; maybe TRBD1 (5 bases). This CDR3 has 13 residues. CDR1 DFQATT and CDR2 SNEGSKA come from the germline V gene (reference sequence). Trimming took 0 bases from V and 3 from J, leaving 8 bases between them.

This clonotype has just a few counts. This chain connects TRBV9 to TRBJ2-1, with D unresolved. The CDR3 sequence is 15 residues long. Trimming shortened V by 0 bases and J by 7 bases, and 14 bases separated the two germline ends. Germline CDR1 reads SGDLS; CDR2 reads YYNGEE. CDR3 sequence reads: CASSVETSLHNEQFF. CDR3 DNA: TGTGCCAGCAGCGTAGAGACATCCCTTCATAATGAGCAGTTCTTC.

The J gene is TRBJ2-1, the V gene TRBV7-9, with unresolved D. The J call may be incorrect, as the DNA end agrees better with TRBJ2-7. This CDR3 is built from 17 residues. CDR1 is SEHNR and CDR2 is FQNEAQ in the germline V gene (reference sequence). The CDR3 DNA is TGTGCCAGCAGCCCCAACTATGGACCACCAACGGACGGCGAGCAGTACTTC. Its protein is CASSPNYGPPTDGEQYF.

This sequence joins TRBV6-5 and TRBJ2-7; tentatively, D is TRBD1 (5 bases). The CDR3 is 13 amino acids. Germline V gives CDR1 MNHEY, CDR2 SVGAGI. The ends were cut back, 10 bases at V and 0 bases at J, with 13 bases in the middle. The CDR3 is CATRVGGSYEQYF. In nucleotides, the CDR3 is TGTGCCACCAGGGTGGGCGGCTCCTACGAGCAGTACTTC.

This clonotype has a handful of counts. This rearrangement joins TRBV3-1 to TRBJ2-5, with D perhaps TRBD1 or TRBD2 (5 bases each). The CDR3 runs to 13 residues. The germline gives CDR1 LGHDT, CDR2 YNNKEL (reference sequence). Trimming stripped 5 bases from V and 4 bases from J, with 11 bases between. CDR3 sequence: CASSVAGTETQYF. The CDR3 DNA sequence: TGTGCCAGCAGCGTAGCCGGGACAGAGACCCAGTACTTC.

The chain employs TRBV4-1 and TRBJ2-1, with TRBD2 matching over 7 bases. Germline V gives CDR1 MGHRA, CDR2 YSYEKL. V lost 0 bases, J lost 4 bases, and 9 bases stayed unmatched. The CDR3 is made up of 17 amino acids. CDR3 bases: TGCGCCAGCAGCCAAGAAAGAGCGGGGATGGGTTACAATGAGCAGTTCTTC. It translates to CASSQERAGMGYNEQFF.

The chain links TRBV2 to TRBJ2-6, with D unclear. CDR1 and CDR2 from the germline V gene are SNHLY and FYNNEI. V lost 9 bases and J 0 bases, leaving 9 bases between the germline ends. CDR3 length equals 14 residues. As DNA, the CDR3 is TGTGCCAGTTTACAGTACTCTGGGGCCAACGTCCTGACTTTC. Its translation: CASLQYSGANVLTF.

This clonotype was found a few times. The chain is built from TRBV6-2 or TRBV6-3 and TRBJ2-5; 8 bases fit TRBD2. After removal of 3 bases from V and 11 bases from J, the junction contained 2 bases not matched to a gene. Germline CDR1 MNHEY, CDR2 SVGEGT. The CDR3 covers 11 residues. The CDR3 bases are TGTGCCAGCAGTTATGGCGGGAGGCAGTACTTC. It specifies CASSYGGRQYF.